The 10 T cell receptor beta chains reported below all come from one sample, sequenced in a study of cytomegalovirus exposure and HLA in healthy donors. PCR used 60 Vbeta primers and 13 Jbeta primers. Here immunoSEQ multiplex PCR was the method, and the copy in TCRdb shows in-frame clones only, minus some. The sample records just over 200,000 clones, around 86% being singletons. The specimen was PBMCs. Receptors were obtained from a woman aged 40 to 50 in good health and CMV-seronegative.

This rearrangement joins TRBV6-1 to TRBJ1-1, with 9 nucleotides matching TRBD1. J lost 2 bases, V lost 7 bases, and 5 bases had no gene match. The CDR3 loop spans 14 amino acids. The germline CDR1 and CDR2 sequences are MNHNS and SASEGT. CDR3 amino acids: CASINRGPNTEAFF. The CDR3 DNA sequence: TGTGCCAGCATTAACAGGGGGCCCAACACTGAAGCTTTCTTT.

The chain employs TRBV10-3 and TRBJ2-1; tentative D call: TRBD1 (6 bases). Trimming pared 2 bases from V and 4 bases from J, leaving 15 bases between. CDR1 ENHRY and CDR2 SYGVKD come from the germline V gene. CDR3 size: 16 residues. CDR3 sequence: CAISENTGNLYNEQFF. CDR3 coding DNA: TGTGCCATCAGTGAGAACACAGGGAATCTATACAATGAGCAGTTCTTC.

This clone came up once. This chain connects TRBV4-2 to TRBJ2-1; 11 nucleotides match TRBD2. V lost 3 bases and J lost 9; bases outside the gene matches: 7. Germline values: CDR1 LGHNA, CDR2 YNFKEQ. This CDR3 has 15 amino acids. CDR3 DNA sequence: TGTGCCAGCAGCCACGTAGGGGGGACTAGCGGTGAGCAGTTCTTC. It encodes CASSHVGGTSGEQFF.

This sequence joins TRBV4-2 and TRBJ2-2; 8 nucleotides align to TRBD2. CDR1 is LGHNA and CDR2 is YNFKEQ in the germline V gene. The V and J ends lost 1 base and 6 bases, in that order; junction bases with no gene match: 1. The CDR3 consists of 14 residues. The CDR3 region has the DNA TGTGCCAGCAGCCAAGCGGGGGGGCCCGGGGAGCTGTTTTTT. Residues: CASSQAGGPGELFF.

This clone has a handful of counts. The CDR3 sequence: CASSQYIADRTGELFF. In nucleotides, the CDR3 is TGTGCCAGCAGCCAATATATAGCGGACCGCACCGGGGAGCTGTTTTTT. The chain couples TRBV4-2 to TRBJ2-2, with D tentatively TRBD2 (6 bases). Germline V gene data show CDR1 as LGHNA and CDR2 as YNFKEQ. CDR3 length equals 16 residues. Trimming took off 2 bases at V and 4 bases at J, with 14 bases between the two ends.

The rearrangement links TRBV12-5 to TRBJ1-2; 7 nucleotides match TRBD1. The V gene's germline CDR1 is LGHNT and CDR2 FRNRAP. J gave up 4 bases and V 2 bases, and 13 bases lay outside the gene matches. CDR3 length equals 17 residues. CDR3 in amino acids: CASGLPLPGTDVYGYTF. In DNA form, the CDR3 reads TGTGCTAGTGGTTTGCCACTACCAGGGACAGACGTCTATGGCTACACCTTC.

V usage is TRBV6-1 and J usage is TRBJ1-3; D is possibly TRBD1 (5 bases). Trimming took 4 bases from V and 0 from J, leaving 10 bases between them. This CDR3 comprises 15 residues. Germline V CDR1 and CDR2: MNHNS, SASEGT. The CDR3 DNA sequence: TGTGCCAGCAGTGGACAGCAACTCTCTGGAAACACCATATATTTT. Protein: CASSGQQLSGNTIYF.

The CDR3 DNA reads as TGTGCCACCATTACTAGCGGATCCTCCTACGAGCAGTACTTC. Its protein is CATITSGSSYEQYF. The V gene is TRBV5-8, the J gene TRBJ2-7; 8 bases are a match to TRBD2. Per germline, CDR1 SGHTS and CDR2 YDEGEE. J gave up 0 bases and V 9 bases, and 8 bases lay outside the gene matches. The CDR3 runs 14 residues.

The gene calls are TRBV19 and TRBJ1-1; no firm D call. The CDR3 covers 13 residues. V lost 4 bases, J lost 1 base, and 7 bases lay in between. CDR1 is LNHDA, CDR2 SQIVND, per germline (reference sequence). Written as DNA, the CDR3 is TGTGCCAGTAGTAATTCGGGGAACACTGAAGCTTTCTTT. Encoded protein: CASSNSGNTEAFF.

The rearrangement uses TRBV2 and TRBJ2-5, with TRBD2 matching 12 bases. The germline V gene has CDR1 SNHLY and CDR2 FYNNEI. CDR3 size: 17 residues. Trimming removed 3 bases from V and 5 bases from J; junction bases left unmatched: 10. The DNA of the CDR3 is TGTGCCAGCAGTGACTTTGGACTAGCGGGATCCCACGAGACCCAGTACTTC. As protein: CASSDFGLAGSHETQYF. Complete variable domain (other parts from reference TRBV2 and TRBJ2-5): EPEVTQTPSHQVTQMGQEVILRCVPISNHLYFYWYRQILGQKVEFLVSFYNNEISEKSEIFDDQFSVERPDGSNFTLKIRSTKLEDSAMYFCASSDFGLAGSHETQYFGPGTRLLVL.